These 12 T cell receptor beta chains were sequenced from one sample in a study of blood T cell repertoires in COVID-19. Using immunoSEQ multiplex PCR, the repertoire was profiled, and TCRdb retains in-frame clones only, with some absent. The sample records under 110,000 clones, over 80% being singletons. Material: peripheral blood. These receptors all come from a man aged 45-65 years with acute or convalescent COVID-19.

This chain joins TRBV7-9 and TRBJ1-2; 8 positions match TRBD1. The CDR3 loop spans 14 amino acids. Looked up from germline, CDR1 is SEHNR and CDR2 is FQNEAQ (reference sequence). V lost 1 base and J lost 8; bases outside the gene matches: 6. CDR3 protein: CASSLVDRGGGYTF. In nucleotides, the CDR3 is TGTGCCAGCAGCTTAGTTGACAGGGGAGGAGGCTACACCTTC.

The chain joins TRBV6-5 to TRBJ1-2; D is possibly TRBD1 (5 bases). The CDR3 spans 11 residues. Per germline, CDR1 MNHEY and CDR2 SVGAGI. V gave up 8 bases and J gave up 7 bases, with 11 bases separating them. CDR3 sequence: CASRREGGYTF. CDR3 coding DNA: TGTGCCAGCCGCAGGGAGGGTGGCTACACCTTC.

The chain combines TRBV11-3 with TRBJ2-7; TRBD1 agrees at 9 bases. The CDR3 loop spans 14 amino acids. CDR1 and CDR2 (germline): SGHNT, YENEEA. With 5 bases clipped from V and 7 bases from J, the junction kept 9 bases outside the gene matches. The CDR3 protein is CASSPGQGKGEQYF. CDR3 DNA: TGTGCCAGCAGCCCCGGACAGGGGAAGGGGGAGCAGTACTTC.

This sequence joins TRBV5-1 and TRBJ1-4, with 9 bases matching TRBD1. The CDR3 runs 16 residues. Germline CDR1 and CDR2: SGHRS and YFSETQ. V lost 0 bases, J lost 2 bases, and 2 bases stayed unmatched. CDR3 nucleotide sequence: TGCGCCAGCAGCTTGGGGGGGACAGGGACTAATGAAAAACTGTTTTTT. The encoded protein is CASSLGGTGTNEKLFF.

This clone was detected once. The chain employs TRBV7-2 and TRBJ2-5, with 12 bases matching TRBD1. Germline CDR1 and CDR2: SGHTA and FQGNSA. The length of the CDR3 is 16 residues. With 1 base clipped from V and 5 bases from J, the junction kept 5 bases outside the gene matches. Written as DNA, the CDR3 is TGTGCCAGCAGCTTAGGTGGGACAGGGGGCCGGGAGACCCAGTACTTC. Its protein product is CASSLGGTGGRETQYF.

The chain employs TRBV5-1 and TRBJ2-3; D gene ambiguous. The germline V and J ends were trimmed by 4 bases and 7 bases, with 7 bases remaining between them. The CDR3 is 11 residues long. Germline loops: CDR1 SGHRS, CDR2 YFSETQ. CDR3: CASSLSYTQYF. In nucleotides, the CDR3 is TGCGCCAGCAGCCTATCTTATACGCAGTATTTT.

CDR3 coding DNA: TGTGCCAGCAGCTTAAGGGTTAGCGGGGGTGGTGAGCAGTTCTTC. This translates into CASSLRVSGGGEQFF. The chain joins TRBV7-2 to TRBJ2-1, with 9 bases identical to TRBD2. Looked up from germline, CDR1 is SGHTA and CDR2 is FQGNSA. This CDR3 has 15 residues. V shed 2 bases and J 9 bases; nucleotides not matched to a gene: 8.

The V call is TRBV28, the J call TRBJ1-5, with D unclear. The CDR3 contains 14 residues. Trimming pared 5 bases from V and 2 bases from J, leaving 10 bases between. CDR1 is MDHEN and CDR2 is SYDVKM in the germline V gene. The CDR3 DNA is TGTGCCAGCAGTCCTCAGAGGGGCAATCAGCCCCAGCATTTT. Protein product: CASSPQRGNQPQHF.

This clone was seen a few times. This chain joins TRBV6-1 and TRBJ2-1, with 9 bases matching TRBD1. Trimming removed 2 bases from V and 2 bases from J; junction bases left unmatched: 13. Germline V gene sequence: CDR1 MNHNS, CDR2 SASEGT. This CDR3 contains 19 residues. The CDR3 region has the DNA TGTGCCAGCAGTGAAACTTTAGGGGGGACAGGGTCGCCCTACAATGAGCAGTTCTTC. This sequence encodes CASSETLGGTGSPYNEQFF.

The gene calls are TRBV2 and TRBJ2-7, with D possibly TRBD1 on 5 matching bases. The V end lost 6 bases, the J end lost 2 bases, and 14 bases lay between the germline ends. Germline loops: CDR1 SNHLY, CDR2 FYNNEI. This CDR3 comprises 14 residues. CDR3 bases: TGTGCCAGCAGAATCAGGGTTGGGCCCTACGAGCAGTACTTC. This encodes CASRIRVGPYEQYF.

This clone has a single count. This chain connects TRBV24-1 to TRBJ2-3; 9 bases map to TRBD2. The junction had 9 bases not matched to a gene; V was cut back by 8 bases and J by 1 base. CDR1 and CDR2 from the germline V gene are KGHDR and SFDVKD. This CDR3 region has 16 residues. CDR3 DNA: TGTGCCACCAATAAAGGACCTAGCGGGGGCACAGATACGCAGTATTTT. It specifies CATNKGPSGGTDTQYF.

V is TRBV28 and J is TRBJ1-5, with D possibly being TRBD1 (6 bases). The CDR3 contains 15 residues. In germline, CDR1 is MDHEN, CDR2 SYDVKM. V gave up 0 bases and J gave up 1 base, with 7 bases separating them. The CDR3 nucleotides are TGTGCCAGCAGTTTATGGGACAGAAGCAATCAGCCCCAGCATTTT. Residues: CASSLWDRSNQPQHF.